This T cell receptor (beta chain) is drawn from a study of T cells in Graves' hyperthyroidism and ophthalmopathy. At the level of the study: Before any treatment, at initial diagnosis, peripheral blood was collected.

RNA transcripts served as the template for amplifying TCR beta CDR3 regions. In the first-round RT-PCR of the TCR CDR3, the HTBI primer set was used. One entry per CDR3 protein results from TCRdb running MiXCR on the multiplex PCR reads. Here the sample spans fewer than 900,000 distinct CDR3 sequences, approximately 19% being singletons. V trimming: 3 bases; J trimming: 10 bases; junction bases outside the gene matches: 5. Per the germline V gene, CDR1 is LGHDT and CDR2 is YNNKEL (reference sequence). This CDR3 comprises 13 residues. This clonotype was seen many times. The sample consisted of blood. The clonotype was recovered from a woman aged 50 to 60 with Graves' hyperthyroidism that later progressed to Graves' ophthalmopathy. This sequence joins TRBV3-1 and TRBJ2-1; TRBD2 matches at 8 bases. CDR3 DNA: TGTGCCAGCAGCCAGGGACTAGGAGACGAGCAGTTCTTC. Translating gives CASSQGLGDEQFF.